Listed here are 18 T cell receptor beta chains from one sample, sequenced in a study of T cell changes during pregnancy in multiple sclerosis. TCRdb's copy holds only in-frame clones and misses some; the assay was immunoSEQ multiplex PCR. The profile shows about 72,000 clones, 91% of them singletons. Sequencing used peripheral blood, obtained in the third trimester of pregnancy. These receptors were obtained from a female donor in good health, enrolled as a control in a pregnancy study.

The chain employs TRBV28 and TRBJ2-3, with a tentative D call TRBD1 (7 bases). This CDR3 spans 16 amino acids. V was clipped by 2 bases and J by 2 bases, with 14 bases between them. Germline V lookup: CDR1 MDHEN, CDR2 SYDVKM. The CDR3: CASSLVQGGYTDTQYF. The CDR3 bases are TGTGCCAGCAGTTTAGTCCAGGGGGGTTACACAGATACGCAGTATTTT.

The genes are TRBV6-5 and TRBJ1-2, with D tentatively TRBD1 (6 bases). Per the germline V gene, CDR1 is MNHEY and CDR2 is SVGAGI. Between the trimmed V and J ends, which lost 7 bases and 4 bases, there was a span of 13 bases. This CDR3 has 13 residues. This CDR3 reads CASTLGAAYGYTF. CDR3 in DNA: TGTGCCAGCACCCTGGGGGCCGCCTATGGCTACACCTTC.

The rearrangement uses TRBV11-3 and TRBJ2-5; 7 bases map to TRBD2. V dropped 3 bases and J dropped 2; count of bases not matched to a gene: 0. CDR1 SGHNT and CDR2 YENEEA come from the germline V gene. The CDR3 has 13 residues. The CDR3 protein is CASSFSGQETQYF. The CDR3 bases are TGTGCCAGCAGCTTTAGCGGGCAAGAGACCCAGTACTTC.

V gene TRBV2 combines with J gene TRBJ1-2; D gene unclear. There are 13 residues in the CDR3. V lost 7 bases, J lost 0 bases, and 9 bases lay in between. Germline CDR1 reads SNHLY; CDR2 reads FYNNEI. The CDR3 loop reads CASIPDTNYGYTF. As DNA, the CDR3 is TGTGCCAGCATCCCAGATACTAACTATGGCTACACCTTC.

The J gene is TRBJ2-7, the V gene TRBV5-4; TRBD1 aligns across 10 bases. J gave up 6 bases and V 4 bases, and 4 bases lay outside the gene matches. This CDR3 comprises 13 residues. Per the germline V gene, CDR1 is SGHNT and CDR2 is YYREEE (reference sequence). The chain's CDR3 is CASSRQGAPEQYF. CDR3 nucleotide sequence: TGTGCCAGCAGCCGACAGGGGGCCCCCGAGCAGTACTTC.

The chain is built from TRBV7-2 and TRBJ1-4, with 7 positions matching TRBD1. This CDR3 has 14 residues. V shed 3 bases, J shed 6 bases, and the junction held 4 bases outside the gene matches. Per germline, CDR1 SGHTA and CDR2 FQGNSA. CDR3 protein: CASSFSTGYEKLFF. The CDR3 coding sequence is TGTGCCAGCAGCTTTTCGACAGGGTATGAAAAACTGTTTTTT. Full variable domain (outside the CDR3, taken from reference TRBV7-2 and TRBJ1-4): GAGVSQSPSNKVTEKGKDVELRCDPISGHTALYWYRQSLGQGLEFLIYFQGNSAPDKSGLPSDRFSAERTGGSVSTLTIQRTQQEDSAVYLCASSFSTGYEKLFFGSGTQLSVL.

The J gene is TRBJ2-1, the V gene TRBV6-6, with TRBD1 as a possible D gene (6 bases). In germline, CDR1 is MNHNY, CDR2 SVGAGI (reference sequence). Trimming pared 7 bases from V and 0 bases from J, leaving 7 bases between. This CDR3 region has 13 residues. CDR3 DNA sequence: TGTGCCAGCAACAGGGACTCCTACAATGAGCAGTTCTTC. Its protein is CASNRDSYNEQFF.

A single count supports this clone. V gene TRBV7-2 combines with J gene TRBJ2-3, with D maybe TRBD2 (6 bases). CDR1 and CDR2 from the germline V gene are SGHTA and FQGNSA. The ends were cut back, 3 bases at V and 4 bases at J, with 8 bases in the middle. This CDR3 is 13 amino acids long. The CDR3 DNA is TGTGCCAGCAGCTTCGGCGGGGCAGATACGCAGTATTTT. It specifies CASSFGGADTQYF.

This chain links TRBV7-9 with TRBJ2-1, with D perhaps matching TRBD2 (5 bases). Per germline, CDR1 SEHNR and CDR2 FQNEAQ (reference sequence). CDR3 length equals 16 residues. Trimming removed 1 base from V and 5 bases from J, with 15 bases in between. CDR3 sequence reads: CASSLVRESWNNEQFF. The CDR3, as DNA: TGTGCCAGCAGCTTAGTGAGGGAGAGTTGGAACAATGAGCAGTTCTTC.

The chain links TRBV19 to TRBJ1-2; perhaps TRBD1 as D (6 bases). The CDR3 contains 14 residues. The germline V gene has CDR1 LNHDA and CDR2 SQIVND (reference sequence). Between the trimmed V and J ends, which lost 10 bases and 0 bases, there was a span of 15 bases. The CDR3 region has the DNA TGTGCCACCCTGGACAGAGCCCCTAACTATGGCTACACCTTC. As protein: CATLDRAPNYGYTF.

CDR3 sequence (DNA): TGCGCCACCCAGGAGGCAGGCACAGATACGCAGTATTTT. This gives the protein CATQEAGTDTQYF. The chain links TRBV10-1 to TRBJ2-3; a possible D gene is TRBD2 (5 bases). Germline CDR1 WNHNN, CDR2 SYGVQD (reference sequence). Trimming removed 10 bases at V and 1 base at J, with 12 bases between. This CDR3 spans 13 amino acids.

The rearrangement joins TRBV13 to TRBJ2-3; TRBD1 matches at 12 bases. CDR3 length: 17 residues. The V gene's germline CDR1 is PRHDT and CDR2 FYEKMQ (reference sequence). J was trimmed by 1 base and V by 5 bases; bases with no gene match: 7. The CDR3, as DNA: TGTGCCAGCAGCATAGAGGGGACAGGGGGCCGCACAGATACGCAGTATTTT. Protein: CASSIEGTGGRTDTQYF.

CDR3 amino acids: CASSLGPDGGFMNTEAFF. In DNA, the CDR3 is TGTGCCAGCAGTTTAGGGCCAGATGGGGGGTTTATGAACACTGAAGCTTTCTTT. The chain carries TRBV28 and TRBJ1-1, with a weak D call TRBD1 (5 bases). The ends were cut back, 2 bases at V and 0 bases at J, with 19 bases in the middle. From germline, CDR1 is MDHEN and CDR2 SYDVKM. The CDR3 sequence is 18 residues long.

This chain uses TRBV5-8 with TRBJ2-5; D gene uncertain. The CDR3 spans 14 residues. In germline, CDR1 is SGHTS, CDR2 YDEGEE. V was cut by 0 bases and J by 1 base, with 7 bases left in between. CDR3 region: CASSLGAVQETQYF. The CDR3 bases are TGTGCCAGCAGCTTGGGGGCAGTCCAAGAGACCCAGTACTTC. Drawing the rest from reference TRBV5-8 and TRBJ2-5, the complete variable domain is EAGVTQSPTHLIKTRGQQATLRCSPISGHTSVYWYQQALGLGLQFLLWYDEGEERNRGNFPPRFSGRQFPNYSSELNVNALELEDSALYLCASSLGAVQETQYFGPGTRLLVL.

J is TRBJ2-1 and V is TRBV6-1, with 10 positions matching TRBD2. Germline CDR1 and CDR2: MNHNS and SASEGT. V shed 11 bases and J 6 bases; nucleotides not matched to a gene: 10. The length of the CDR3 is 14 residues. In DNA, the CDR3 is TGTGCCCTAGGGGCTAGCGGGAGAATCAATGAGCAGTTCTTC. Encoded protein: CALGASGRINEQFF.

V usage is TRBV10-2 and J usage is TRBJ1-6, with D unclear. Germline lookup yields CDR1 WSHSY and CDR2 SAAADI. The CDR3 length is 16 residues. V lost 5 bases to trimming and J lost 0 bases, with 11 bases between them. In DNA, the CDR3 is TGCGCCAGCAGTCCGACTCCCAGCTCCTATAATTCACCCCTCCACTTT. It encodes CASSPTPSSYNSPLHF.

The chain has TRBV5-6 and TRBJ2-2; 8 nucleotides agree with TRBD2. Germline V CDR1 and CDR2: SGHDT, YYEEEE. J gave up 4 bases and V 4 bases, and 18 bases lay outside the gene matches. CDR3 length equals 19 residues. The CDR3 nucleotides read TGTGCCAGCAGCCCGGCGGATCAGACGGGAGGGGGGAGCACCGGGGAGCTGTTTTTT. This codes for CASSPADQTGGGSTGELFF.

This chain connects TRBV27 to TRBJ1-1, with 7 nucleotides matching TRBD1. V lost 7 bases to trimming and J lost 0 bases; unmatched junction nucleotides: 11. CDR3 length: 16 residues. The germline gives CDR1 MNHEY, CDR2 SMNVEV (reference sequence). In DNA, the CDR3 is TGTGCCAGCATAGGGGCAGGGACAGTCATGAACACTGAAGCTTTCTTT. Translation: CASIGAGTVMNTEAFF.